Detailed here is one T cell receptor beta chain. The sample belongs to a study of blood T cell repertoires in COVID-19. Profiling relied on immunoSEQ multiplex PCR, and the TCRdb table lists in-frame clones only, not all of them. The sample lists roughly 300,000 clones, roughly 87% occurring once. Germline V gives CDR1 SGHRS, CDR2 YFSETQ. This CDR3 has 15 amino acids. Trimming took off 0 bases at V and 0 bases at J, with 8 bases between the two ends. The sequence was collected from a man younger than 30 with active or convalescent COVID-19. Sample: peripheral blood. J is TRBJ2-3 and V is TRBV5-1, with D uncertain. The CDR3 coding sequence is TGCGCCAGCAGCTTGGGGGCCAGGAGCACAGATACGCAGTATTTT. It translates to CASSLGARSTDTQYF.